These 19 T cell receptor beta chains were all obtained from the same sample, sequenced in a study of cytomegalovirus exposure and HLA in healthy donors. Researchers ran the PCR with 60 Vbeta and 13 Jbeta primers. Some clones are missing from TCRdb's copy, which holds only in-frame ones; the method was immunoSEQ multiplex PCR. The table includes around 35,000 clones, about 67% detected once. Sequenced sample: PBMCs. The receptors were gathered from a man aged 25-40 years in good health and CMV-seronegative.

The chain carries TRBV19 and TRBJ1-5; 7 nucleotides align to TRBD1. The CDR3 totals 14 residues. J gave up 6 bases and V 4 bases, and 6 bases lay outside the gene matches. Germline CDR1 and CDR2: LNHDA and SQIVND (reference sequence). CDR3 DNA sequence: TGTGCCAGTAGTACACCGGGACAGCGTCAGCCCCAGCATTTT. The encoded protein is CASSTPGQRQPQHF.

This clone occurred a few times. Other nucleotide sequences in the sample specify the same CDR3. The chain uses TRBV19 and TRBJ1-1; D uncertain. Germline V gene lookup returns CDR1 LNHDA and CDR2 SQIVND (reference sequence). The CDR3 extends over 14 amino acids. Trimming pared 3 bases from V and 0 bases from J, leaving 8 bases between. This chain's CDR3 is CASSITGMNTEAFF. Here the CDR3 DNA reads TGTGCCAGTAGTATTACCGGTATGAACACTGAAGCTTTCTTT. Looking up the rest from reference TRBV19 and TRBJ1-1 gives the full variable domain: DGGITQSPKYLFRKEGQNVTLSCEQNLNHDAMYWYRQDPGQGLRLIYYSQIVNDFQKGDIAEGYSVSREKKESFPLTVTSAQKNPTAFYLCASSITGMNTEAFFGQGTRLTVV.

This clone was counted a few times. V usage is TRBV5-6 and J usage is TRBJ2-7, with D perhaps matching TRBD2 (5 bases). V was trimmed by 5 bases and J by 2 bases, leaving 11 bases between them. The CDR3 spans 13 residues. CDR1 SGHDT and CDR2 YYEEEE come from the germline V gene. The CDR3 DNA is TGTGCCAGCAGTTCCCACGGGACCTACGAGCAGTACTTC. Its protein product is CASSSHGTYEQYF.

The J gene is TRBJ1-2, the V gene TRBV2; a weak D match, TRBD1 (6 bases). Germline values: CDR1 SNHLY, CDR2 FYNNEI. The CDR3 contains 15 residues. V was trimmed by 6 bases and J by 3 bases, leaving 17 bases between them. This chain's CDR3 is CASRKSGVFDYGYTF. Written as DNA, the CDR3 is TGTGCCAGCAGAAAGTCAGGGGTCTTCGACTATGGCTACACCTTC. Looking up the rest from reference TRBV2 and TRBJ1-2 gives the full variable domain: EPEVTQTPSHQVTQMGQEVILRCVPISNHLYFYWYRQILGQKVEFLVSFYNNEISEKSEIFDDQFSVERPDGSNFTLKIRSTKLEDSAMYFCASRKSGVFDYGYTFGSGTRLTVV.

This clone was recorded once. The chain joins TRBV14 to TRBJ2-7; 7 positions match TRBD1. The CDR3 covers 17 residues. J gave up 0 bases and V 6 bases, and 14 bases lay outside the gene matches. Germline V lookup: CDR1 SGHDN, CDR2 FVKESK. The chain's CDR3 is CASRTNKGQNFSYEQYF. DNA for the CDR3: TGTGCCAGCAGAACCAATAAGGGACAGAACTTCTCCTACGAGCAGTACTTC. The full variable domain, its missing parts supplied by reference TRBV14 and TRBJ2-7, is EAGVTQFPSHSVIEKGQTVTLRCDPISGHDNLYWYRRVMGKEIKFLLHFVKESKQDESGMPNNRFLAERTGGTYSTLKVQPAELEDSGVYFCASRTNKGQNFSYEQYFGPGTRLTVT.

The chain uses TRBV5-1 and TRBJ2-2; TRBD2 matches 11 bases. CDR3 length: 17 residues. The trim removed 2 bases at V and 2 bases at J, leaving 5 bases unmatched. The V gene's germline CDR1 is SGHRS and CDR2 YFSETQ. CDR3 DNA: TGCGCCAGCAGCTTTTCTAGCGGGAGGCTAAACACCGGGGAGCTGTTTTTT. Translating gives CASSFSSGRLNTGELFF.

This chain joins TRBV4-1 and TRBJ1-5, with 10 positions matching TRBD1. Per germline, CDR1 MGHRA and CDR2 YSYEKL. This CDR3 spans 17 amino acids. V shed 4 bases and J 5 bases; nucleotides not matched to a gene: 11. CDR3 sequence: CASSLLVTGGADQPQHF. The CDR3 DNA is TGCGCCAGCAGCCTCCTCGTGACAGGGGGCGCCGATCAGCCCCAGCATTTT.

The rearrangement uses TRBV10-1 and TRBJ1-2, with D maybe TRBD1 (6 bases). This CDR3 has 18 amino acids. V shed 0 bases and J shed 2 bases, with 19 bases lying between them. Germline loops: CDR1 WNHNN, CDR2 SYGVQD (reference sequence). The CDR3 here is CASSESDQGTTRNYGYTF. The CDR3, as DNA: TGCGCCAGCAGTGAGTCAGACCAGGGGACTACAAGAAACTATGGCTACACCTTC.

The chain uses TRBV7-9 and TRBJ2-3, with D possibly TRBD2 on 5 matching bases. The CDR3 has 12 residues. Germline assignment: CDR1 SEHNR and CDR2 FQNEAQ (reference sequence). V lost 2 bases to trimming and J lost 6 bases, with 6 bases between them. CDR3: CASSLLADTQYF. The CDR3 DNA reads TGTGCCAGCAGCTTATTAGCGGATACGCAGTATTTT.

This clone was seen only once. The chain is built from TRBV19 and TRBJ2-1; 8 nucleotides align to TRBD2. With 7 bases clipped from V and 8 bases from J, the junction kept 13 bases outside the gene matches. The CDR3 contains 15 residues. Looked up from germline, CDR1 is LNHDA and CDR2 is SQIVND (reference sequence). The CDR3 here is CASKPSGLTVDEQFF. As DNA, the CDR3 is TGTGCCAGTAAGCCTAGCGGGCTTACAGTAGATGAGCAGTTCTTC.

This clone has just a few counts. The chain's CDR3 is CASSSTGDRLDQPQHF. In DNA, the CDR3 is TGTGCCAGCAGTTCCACCGGAGACAGGCTAGATCAGCCCCAGCATTTT. The rearrangement uses TRBV28 and TRBJ1-5, with D tentatively TRBD1 (6 bases). V lost 4 bases, J lost 5 bases, and 18 bases lay in between. Germline V gene data show CDR1 as MDHEN and CDR2 as SYDVKM. This CDR3 is 16 amino acids long. Looking up the rest from reference TRBV28 and TRBJ1-5 gives the full variable domain: DVKVTQSSRYLVKRTGEKVFLECVQDMDHENMFWYRQDPGLGLRLIYFSYDVKMKEKGDIPEGYSVSREKKERFSLILESASTNQTSMYLCASSSTGDRLDQPQHFGDGTRLSIL.

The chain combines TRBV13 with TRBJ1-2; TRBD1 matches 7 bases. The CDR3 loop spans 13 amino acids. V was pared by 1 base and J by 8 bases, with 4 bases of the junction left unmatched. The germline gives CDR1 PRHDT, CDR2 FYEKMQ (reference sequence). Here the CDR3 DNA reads TGTGCCAGCAGCTTAGAAACAGGGGAGGGCTACACCTTC. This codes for CASSLETGEGYTF.

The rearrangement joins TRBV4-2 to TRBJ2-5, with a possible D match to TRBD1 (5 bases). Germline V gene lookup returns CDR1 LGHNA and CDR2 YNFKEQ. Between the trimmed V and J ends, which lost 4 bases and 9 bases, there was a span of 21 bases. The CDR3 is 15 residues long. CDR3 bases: TGTGCCAGCAGCCCAATGCAAGCCCTCCCCAGGGCCCAGTACTTC. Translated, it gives CASSPMQALPRAQYF.

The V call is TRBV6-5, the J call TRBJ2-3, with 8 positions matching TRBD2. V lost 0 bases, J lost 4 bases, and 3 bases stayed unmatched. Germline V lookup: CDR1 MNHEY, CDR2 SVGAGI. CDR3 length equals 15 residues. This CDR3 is CASSYSPGGADTQYF. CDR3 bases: TGTGCCAGCAGTTACTCGCCGGGAGGGGCAGATACGCAGTATTTT.

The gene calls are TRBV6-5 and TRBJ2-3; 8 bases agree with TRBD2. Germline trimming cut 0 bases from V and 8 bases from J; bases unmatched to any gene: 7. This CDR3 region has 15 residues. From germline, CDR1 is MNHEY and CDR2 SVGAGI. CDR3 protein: CASSYSSGTSSTQYF. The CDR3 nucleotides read TGTGCCAGCAGTTACTCCTCCGGGACTAGTAGTACGCAGTATTTT.

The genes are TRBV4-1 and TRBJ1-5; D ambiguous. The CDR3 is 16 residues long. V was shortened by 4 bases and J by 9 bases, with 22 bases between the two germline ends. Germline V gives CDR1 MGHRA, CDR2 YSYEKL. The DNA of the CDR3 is TGCGCCAGCAGCCCAGACGTCCGGGCCCTAGGAGGGCCCCAGCATTTT. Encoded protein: CASSPDVRALGGPQHF.

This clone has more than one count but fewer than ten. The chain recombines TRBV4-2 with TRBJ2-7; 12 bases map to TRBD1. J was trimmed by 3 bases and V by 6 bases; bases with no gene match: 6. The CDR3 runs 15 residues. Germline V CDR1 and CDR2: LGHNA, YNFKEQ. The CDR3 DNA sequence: TGTGCCAGCAGTTTGGGACAGGGGGCAATCTACGAGCAGTACTTC. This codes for CASSLGQGAIYEQYF.

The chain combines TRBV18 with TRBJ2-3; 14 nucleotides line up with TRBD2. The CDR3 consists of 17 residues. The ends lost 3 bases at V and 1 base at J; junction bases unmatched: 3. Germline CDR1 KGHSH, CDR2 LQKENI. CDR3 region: CASSPRGLAGGTDTQYF. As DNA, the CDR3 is TGTGCCAGCTCACCGAGGGGACTAGCGGGGGGCACAGATACGCAGTATTTT.

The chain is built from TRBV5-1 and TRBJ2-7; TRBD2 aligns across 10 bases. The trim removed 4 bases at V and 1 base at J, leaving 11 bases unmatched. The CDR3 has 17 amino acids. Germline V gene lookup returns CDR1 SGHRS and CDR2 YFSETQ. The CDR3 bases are TGCGCCAGCAGCCTTCGGCTTACTAGCGGGGTTTCCTACGAGCAGTACTTC. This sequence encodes CASSLRLTSGVSYEQYF.